This entry lists 12 T cell receptor beta chains sequenced from one sample in a study of cytomegalovirus exposure and HLA in healthy donors (dated by TCRdb to 2015 to 2018). Library preparation used the immunoSEQ multiplex PCR assay. For the multiplex PCR, a mixture combining 60 forward primers for TCR Vbeta segments and 13 reverse primers for TCR Jbeta segments was used. TCRdb carries this immuneACCESS record with in-frame sequences only. Its versions omit some clonotypes, under half of them owing to an unresolved V gene in the studies checked, with the rest unexplained. A total of 130,000 or so clones appear in this sample, around 77% of them only once. The top ten constitute around 1.2% of the sample. The sequenced sample was PBMCs. These receptors all stem from a man in his fifties or sixties in good health and CMV-seronegative.

The genes are TRBV11-2 and TRBJ1-4, with 11 bases lining up with TRBD1. CDR3 length: 15 amino acids. CDR1 and CDR2 from the germline V gene are SGHAT and FQNNGV. Losses at the gene ends were 5 bases for V and 8 bases for J; bases not matched to a gene: 7. Written as DNA, the CDR3 is TGTGCCAGCAGCCGGTCCGGGACAGGGGGGGAAAAACTGTTTTTT. Translated: CASSRSGTGGEKLFF.

Concerning this clone itself: The same CDR3 can be traced to other DNA sequences in this sample. The rearrangement joins TRBV27 to TRBJ2-5; 12 bases fit TRBD1. This CDR3 is built from 15 residues. Germline CDR1 reads MNHEY; CDR2 reads SMNVEV (reference sequence). Germline trimming cut 6 bases from V and 5 bases from J; bases unmatched to any gene: 7. The CDR3 reads CASSSGTGGVETQYF. The CDR3 coding sequence is TGTGCCAGCAGCTCCGGGACAGGGGGCGTCGAGACCCAGTACTTC.

The gene calls are TRBV5-1 and TRBJ1-5; D may be TRBD1 (6 bases). This CDR3 region has 15 residues. Germline CDR1 SGHRS, CDR2 YFSETQ. V was pared by 2 bases and J by 1 base, with 10 bases between. The CDR3 loop is CASSFVDSSNQPQHF. The CDR3 nucleotides read TGCGCCAGCAGCTTCGTGGACAGCAGCAATCAGCCCCAGCATTTT.

The V gene is TRBV10-3, the J gene TRBJ1-3; TRBD1 is a possible D gene (6 bases). Germline loops: CDR1 ENHRY, CDR2 SYGVKD. Trimming left V 0 bases short and J 0 bases short, with 12 bases between. The CDR3 length is 17 residues. The CDR3 loop reads CAISESKDSVSGNTIYF. CDR3 in DNA: TGTGCCATCAGTGAGTCTAAGGACAGTGTCTCTGGAAACACCATATATTTT.

This clone showed up just a few times. This chain joins TRBV6-5 and TRBJ1-4; possible D gene TRBD1, 5 bases. V was clipped by 2 bases and J by 1 base, with 8 bases between them. Germline CDR1 MNHEY, CDR2 SVGAGI. The CDR3 is made up of 15 amino acids. The CDR3 DNA sequence: TGTGCCAGCAGTTACCGGGGGTTAACTAATGAAAAACTGTTTTTT. Amino acids: CASSYRGLTNEKLFF.

The chain employs TRBV4-3 and TRBJ2-1; maybe TRBD1 (5 bases). The germline V gene encodes CDR1 LGHNA and CDR2 YSLEER. The CDR3 has 17 amino acids. Trimming took 0 bases from V and 1 from J, leaving 13 bases between them. The CDR3 sequence: CASSQDLGPRSYNEQFF. In DNA form, the CDR3 reads TGCGCCAGCAGCCAAGATTTGGGGCCGAGATCCTACAATGAGCAGTTCTTC.

This chain connects TRBV7-3 to TRBJ2-3; 7 bases are shared with TRBD1. The junction had 4 bases not matched to a gene; V was cut back by 5 bases and J by 5 bases. Germline V CDR1 and CDR2: SGHTA, FQGTGA. This CDR3 contains 13 residues. The CDR3 sequence: CASSQDRQDTQYF. The CDR3 DNA reads TGTGCCAGCAGCCAGGACAGGCAAGATACGCAGTATTTT.

The chain has TRBV11-2 and TRBJ2-6; possibly TRBD1 for D (5 bases). The CDR3 runs 15 residues. Looked up from germline, CDR1 is SGHAT and CDR2 is FQNNGV. Trimming pared 3 bases from V and 3 bases from J, leaving 9 bases between. This chain's CDR3 is CASSFGQGGANVLTF. The CDR3 DNA follows: TGTGCCAGCAGCTTTGGCCAGGGTGGGGCCAACGTCCTGACTTTC. The complete variable domain, with remaining parts taken from reference TRBV11-2 and TRBJ2-6, reads EAGVAQSPRYKIIEKRQSVAFWCNPISGHATLYWYQQILGQGPKLLIQFQNNGVVDDSQLPKDRFSAERLKGVDSTLKIQPAKLEDSAVYLCASSFGQGGANVLTFGAGSRLTVL.

The CDR3 region is CASSSQPSSGSHEQYF. For the CDR3, the DNA is TGTGCCAGCAGTTCACAGCCCTCTAGCGGGAGCCACGAGCAGTACTTC. V gene TRBV7-2 combines with J gene TRBJ2-7; 10 bases are shared with TRBD2. CDR1 is SGHTA, CDR2 FQGNSA, per germline. The junction had 13 bases not matched to a gene; V was cut back by 6 bases and J by 5 bases. The CDR3 is 16 residues long.

V is TRBV28 and J is TRBJ2-7; D is perhaps TRBD2 (6 bases). The length of the CDR3 is 11 residues. V lost 10 bases to trimming and J lost 5 bases, with 12 bases between them. Germline loops: CDR1 MDHEN, CDR2 SYDVKM. The chain's CDR3 is CATLSGDEQYF. The CDR3 DNA reads TGTGCCACCCTTAGCGGAGACGAGCAGTACTTC.

The DNA for the CDR3 is TGTGCCAGCAGGACGCAGGGTAGCAATCAGCCCCAGCATTTT. Translation gives CASRTQGSNQPQHF. This chain uses TRBV28 with TRBJ1-5; possible D gene TRBD1, 5 bases. Looked up from germline, CDR1 is MDHEN and CDR2 is SYDVKM. The germline V and J ends were trimmed by 6 bases and 0 bases, with 9 bases remaining between them. This CDR3 is built from 14 residues.

The chain has TRBV28 and TRBJ2-7; 8 nucleotides match TRBD1. The V gene's germline CDR1 is MDHEN and CDR2 SYDVKM. The trim removed 3 bases at V and 4 bases at J, leaving 8 bases unmatched. CDR3 size: 15 residues. The CDR3, as DNA: TGTGCCAGCAGTTTCCCGGACAGGGATTATTACGAGCAGTACTTC. Encoded protein: CASSFPDRDYYEQYF.